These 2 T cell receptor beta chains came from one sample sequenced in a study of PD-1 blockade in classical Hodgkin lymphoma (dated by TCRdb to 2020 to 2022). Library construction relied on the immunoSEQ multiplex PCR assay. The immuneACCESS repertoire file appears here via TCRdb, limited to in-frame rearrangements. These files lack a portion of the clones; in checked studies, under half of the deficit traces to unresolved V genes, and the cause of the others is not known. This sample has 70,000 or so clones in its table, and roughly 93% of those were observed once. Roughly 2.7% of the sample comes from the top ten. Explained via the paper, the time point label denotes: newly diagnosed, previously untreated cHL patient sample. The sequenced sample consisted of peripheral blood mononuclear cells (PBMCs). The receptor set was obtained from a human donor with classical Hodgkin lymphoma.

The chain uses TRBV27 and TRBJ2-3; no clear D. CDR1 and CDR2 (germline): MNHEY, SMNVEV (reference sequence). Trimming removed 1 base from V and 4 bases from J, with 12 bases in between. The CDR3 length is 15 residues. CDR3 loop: CASSLLAVGADTQYF. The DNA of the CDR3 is TGTGCCAGCAGTTTATTGGCGGTGGGCGCAGATACGCAGTATTTT.

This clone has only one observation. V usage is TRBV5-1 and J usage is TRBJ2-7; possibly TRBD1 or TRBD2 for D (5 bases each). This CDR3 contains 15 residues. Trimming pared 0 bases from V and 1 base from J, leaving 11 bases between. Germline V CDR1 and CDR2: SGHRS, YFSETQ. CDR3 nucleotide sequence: TGCGCCAGCAGCTTGGGGGGGACGGGTTCCTACGAGCAGTACTTC. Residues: CASSLGGTGSYEQYF.